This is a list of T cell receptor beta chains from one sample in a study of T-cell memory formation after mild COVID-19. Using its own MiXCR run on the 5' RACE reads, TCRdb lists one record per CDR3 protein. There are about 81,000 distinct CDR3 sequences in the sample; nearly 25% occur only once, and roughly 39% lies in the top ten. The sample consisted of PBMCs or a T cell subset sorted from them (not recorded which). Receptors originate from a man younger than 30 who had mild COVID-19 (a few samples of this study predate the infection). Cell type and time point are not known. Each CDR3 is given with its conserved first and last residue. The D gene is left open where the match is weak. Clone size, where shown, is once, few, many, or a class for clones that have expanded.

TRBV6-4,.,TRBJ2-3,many,CASSDGATDTQYF,TGTGCCAGCAGTGACGGGGCCACAGATACGCAGTATTTT
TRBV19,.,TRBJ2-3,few,CATGATETDTQYF,TGTGCCACGGGGGCGACCGAAACAGATACGCAGTATTTT
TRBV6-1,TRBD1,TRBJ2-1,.,CASSEYWTGTYNEQFF,TGTGCCAGCAGTGAATATTGGACAGGGACCTACAATGAGCAGTTCTTC
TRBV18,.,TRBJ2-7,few,CASSPRGYEQYF,TGTGCCAGCTCACCACGAGGGTACGAGCAGTACTTC
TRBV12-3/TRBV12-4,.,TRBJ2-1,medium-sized,CASSPPRASPNNEQFF,TGTGCCAGCAGTCCCCCCAGGGCTAGCCCTAACAATGAGCAGTTCTTC
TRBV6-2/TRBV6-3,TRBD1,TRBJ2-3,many,CATTTGGMTDTQYF,TGTGCCACCACGACAGGGGGCATGACAGATACGCAGTATTTT
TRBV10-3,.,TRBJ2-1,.,CAISVGISRNNEQFF,TGTGCCATCAGTGTCGGCATATCACGGAACAATGAGCAGTTCTTC
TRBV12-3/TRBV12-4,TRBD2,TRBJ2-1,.,CASIPDTLAGVVEQFF,TGTGCCAGCATCCCCGACACACTAGCGGGGGTTGTTGAGCAGTTCTTC
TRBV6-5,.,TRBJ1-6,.,CASSPGPGLNSPLHF,TGTGCCAGCAGCCCGGGTCCGGGGCTGAATTCACCCCTCCACTTT
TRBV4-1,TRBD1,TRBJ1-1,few,CASTYKTGGTEAFF,TGCGCCAGTACCTATAAAACAGGGGGCACTGAAGCTTTCTTT
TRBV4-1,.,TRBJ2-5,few,CASSQDAQGLLETQYF,TGCGCCAGCAGCCAAGATGCCCAGGGGCTACTCGAGACCCAGTACTTC
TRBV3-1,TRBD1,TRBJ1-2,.,CASSGQGEGVGYTF,TGTGCCAGCAGCGGACAGGGAGAGGGAGTTGGCTACACCTTC
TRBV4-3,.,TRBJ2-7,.,CASSQGRHSSYEQYF,TGCGCCAGCAGCCAAGGCAGACATAGCTCCTACGAGCAGTACTTC
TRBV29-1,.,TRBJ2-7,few,CSVRAAPSYEQYF,TGCAGTGTGAGAGCGGCGCCCTCCTACGAGCAGTACTTC
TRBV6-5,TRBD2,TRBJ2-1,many,CASSLLAGQPSSYNEQFF,TGTGCCAGCAGTCTCCTAGCGGGCCAACCGAGCTCCTACAATGAGCAGTTCTTC
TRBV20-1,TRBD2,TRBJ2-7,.,CSATEASGAYEQYF,TGCAGTGCCACGGAGGCTAGCGGGGCCTACGAGCAGTACTTC
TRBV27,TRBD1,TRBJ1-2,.,CASSLSQGASPYGYTF,TGTGCCAGCAGTTTATCGCAGGGGGCGAGTCCCTATGGCTACACCTTC
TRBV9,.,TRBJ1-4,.,CASSDAREKLFF,TGTGCCAGCAGCGACGCCAGGGAAAAACTGTTTTTT
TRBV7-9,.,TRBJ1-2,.,CASSPVDLGVDVANRVRYGYTF,TGTGCCAGCAGCCCCGTGGACCTCGGAGTTGATGTCGCCAACAGGGTCCGCTATGGCTACACCTTC
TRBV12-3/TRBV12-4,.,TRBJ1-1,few,CASSFVGTEAFF,TGTGCCAGCAGTTTTGTGGGGACTGAAGCTTTCTTT
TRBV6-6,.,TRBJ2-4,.,CASRLDSGDIQYF,TGTGCCAGCAGACTAGACTCCGGGGACATTCAGTACTTC
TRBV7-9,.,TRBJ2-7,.,CASSFVEGAREQYF,TGTGCCAGCAGCTTCGTGGAGGGGGCGCGTGAGCAGTACTTC
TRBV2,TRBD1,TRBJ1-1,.,CASRGDSLMNTEAFF,TGTGCCAGCAGGGGGGACAGCCTAATGAACACTGAAGCTTTCTTT
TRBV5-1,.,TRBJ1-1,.,CASSLADTEAFF,TGCGCCAGCAGCTTGGCGGACACTGAAGCTTTCTTT
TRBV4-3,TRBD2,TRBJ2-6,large,CASSQTSGSGANVLTF,TGCGCCAGCAGCCAGACTAGCGGTTCTGGGGCCAACGTCCTGACTTTC
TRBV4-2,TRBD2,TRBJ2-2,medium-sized,CASSQDPGGATGELFF,TGTGCCAGCAGCCAAGATCCGGGGGGGGCCACCGGGGAGCTGTTTTTT
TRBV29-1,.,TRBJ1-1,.,CSVQAGGLNTEAFF,TGCAGCGTCCAGGCTGGGGGGCTGAACACTGAAGCTTTCTTT
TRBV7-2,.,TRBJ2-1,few,CASSPDSKEQFF,TGTGCCAGCAGCCCCGACTCGAAGGAGCAGTTCTTC
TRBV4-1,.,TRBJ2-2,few,CASSQRSQGSDTGELFF,TGCGCCAGCAGCCAAAGGTCCCAGGGAAGCGACACCGGGGAGCTGTTTTTT
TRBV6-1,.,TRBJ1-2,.,CAIFNPGRTNYGYTF,TGTGCCATCTTTAACCCGGGCAGGACTAACTATGGCTACACCTTC